This record looks at one T cell receptor (beta chain) sequence and its context. Its antigen remains unknown. Only in-frame clones appear in the TCRdb table, and some are missing; sequencing was by immunoSEQ multiplex PCR. Of about 340,000 clones detected, over 90% appear once; the ten largest clones hold approximately 5%. This sample stems from a study of brain T cells in children with intractable seizures. Study-level results: Pre-surgery blood may have been undersampled, hiding some clones.

Between the trimmed V and J ends, which lost 3 bases and 7 bases, there was a span of 26 bases. The CDR3 sequence is 18 residues long. The germline CDR1 and CDR2 sequences are LGHNA and YNFKEQ. Regarding time point: blood from clinic visit 5 months post-surgery; TSC patient then seizure free. Only cases whose brain tissue showed the highest T cell transcript signatures were sequenced. Patients received at least one anti-epileptic drug before surgery. The chain is built from TRBV4-2 and TRBJ2-3; a weak D match, TRBD2 (6 bases). This receptor was identified in a boy under three years old with tuberous sclerosis and intractable seizures. The sequences come from peripheral blood, collected roughly 5 months after surgery. In DNA, the CDR3 is TGTGCCAGCAGCCACCCCACCTTACCCGGACTAACTCCTTATACGCAGTATTTT. It encodes CASSHPTLPGLTPYTQYF.